This T cell receptor (beta chain) comes out of a study of blood T cell repertoires in COVID-19. Across the study: Acute and convalescent COVID-19 specimens originated in the United States, Italy and Spain. PBMCs, B-cell-depleted T cells, or T cells provided the cDNA or gDNA that made up the material.

Clones were sequenced by immunoSEQ multiplex PCR, and TCRdb holds only the in-frame ones, with some missing. The sample includes fewer than 450,000 clones, more than 70% of them seen just once. Germline-derived CDR1 and CDR2 are LNHDA and SQIVND (reference sequence). Trimming removed 8 bases from V and 2 bases from J, with 12 bases in between. The CDR3 runs 13 residues. This TCR was sampled from an older woman with COVID-19, enrolled during active disease. The chain carries TRBV19 and TRBJ1-2, with D perhaps matching TRBD1 (5 bases). Material for sequencing was peripheral blood. As DNA, the CDR3 is TGTGCCAGTGAGCTGACAGCAAACTATGGCTACACCTTC. Protein: CASELTANYGYTF.